The 21 T cell receptor beta chains below all came from one sample that was sequenced in a study of T cell repertoires in cytomegalovirus infection. TCRdb used MiXCR to reprocess the reads, holding one entry per CDR3 protein. The repertoire holds around 450,000 distinct CDR3 sequences, with around 10% as singletons. Input material: PBMCs. These receptors all come from a human donor in good health (CMV status not recorded). Some clones in this sample may be carry-over from other donors' samples.

Comment on this clonotype: Germline is not matched at one junction end, which may reflect a read error. This CDR3 is CASSPAGITRSPHHF. The CDR3 bases are TGTGCCAGCAGCCCTGCCGGGATAACAAGGTCACCCCACCACTTT. The gene calls are TRBV28 and TRBJ1-6; D unclear. This CDR3 is built from 15 residues. Germline lookup yields CDR1 MDHEN and CDR2 SYDVKM.

This rearrangement joins TRBV20-1 to TRBJ2-5; D ambiguous. Per the germline V gene, CDR1 is DFQATT and CDR2 is SNEGSKA (reference sequence). V lost 3 bases and J 2 bases, leaving 13 bases between the germline ends. This CDR3 region has 14 residues. The CDR3 coding sequence is TGCAGTGCTAGTGCTTCCGGGTCTCAAGAGACCCAGTACTTC. It yields the protein CSASASGSQETQYF.

This clonotype showed up many times. The rearrangement joins TRBV4-1 to TRBJ2-1; TRBD2 matches at 10 bases. Germline lookup yields CDR1 MGHRA and CDR2 YSYEKL. The CDR3 totals 15 residues. The ends lost 4 bases at V and 8 bases at J; junction bases unmatched: 8. The CDR3 DNA reads as TGCGCCAGCAGCCCATTAGCGGGGGGACGAGATGAGCAGTTCTTC. This encodes CASSPLAGGRDEQFF.

In this sample, this clonotype turned up many times. The chain recombines TRBV7-9 with TRBJ1-2; TRBD1 might be the D (5 bases). Germline V gene data show CDR1 as SEHNR and CDR2 as FQNEAQ (reference sequence). The CDR3 has 16 amino acids. The ends were cut back, 1 base at V and 8 bases at J, with 20 bases in the middle. The CDR3 DNA reads as TGTGCCAGCAGCTTAGATGCTGCGACCTTCGGGGGAGGCTACACCTTC. This codes for CASSLDAATFGGGYTF.

The genes are TRBV3-1 and TRBJ1-5; TRBD1 matches 7 bases. Per the germline V gene, CDR1 is LGHDT and CDR2 is YNNKEL (reference sequence). CDR3 size: 16 residues. V lost 1 base, J lost 1 base, and 4 bases stayed unmatched. CDR3 nucleotides: TGTGCCAGCAGCCAAGTGCCGACAGGGAGCAATCAGCCCCAGCATTTT. Its protein product is CASSQVPTGSNQPQHF.

The J gene is TRBJ2-3, the V gene TRBV6-6, with D maybe TRBD1 (6 bases). Per the germline V gene, CDR1 is MNHNY and CDR2 is SVGAGI (reference sequence). This CDR3 spans 14 amino acids. The V gene lost 0 bases and the J gene lost 8 bases, with 12 bases spanning the gap. The CDR3 DNA reads TGTGCCAGCAGTTACTCGTACAGGGTGGCTACGCAGTATTTT. It specifies CASSYSYRVATQYF.

This clonotype was recorded many times. The chain employs TRBV7-9 and TRBJ2-6; the D is unclear. Deletions cut 8 bases from V and 5 bases from J, with 13 bases between. Germline-derived CDR1 and CDR2 are SEHNR and FQNEAQ (reference sequence). This CDR3 has 14 amino acids. In DNA form, the CDR3 reads TGTGCCAGCGGCGGCACCCAGAGGGCCAACGTCCTGACTTTC. Its translation: CASGGTQRANVLTF.

This clonotype was seen at least ten times. This rearrangement joins TRBV9 to TRBJ1-5; TRBD1 agrees at 7 bases. There are 15 residues in the CDR3. CDR1 is SGDLS and CDR2 is YYNGEE in the germline V gene. V lost 3 bases and J lost 5; bases outside the gene matches: 8. The CDR3 nucleotides read TGTGCCAGCAGCGATACAGGGGCACCTCATCAGCCCCAGCATTTT. Its protein product is CASSDTGAPHQPQHF.

This clonotype occurred many times. The junction departs from the called germline gene at one end, perhaps through a read error. This rearrangement joins TRBV10-3 to TRBJ2-5, with D possibly being TRBD1 (6 bases). Germline CDR1 is ENHRY and CDR2 is SYGVKD. This CDR3 has 12 amino acids. This chain's CDR3 is CAIGQSQESQYF. In DNA form, the CDR3 reads TGTGCCATCGGACAGAGCCAAGAGAGCCAGTACTTC.

The table lists this clonotype with many counts. The rearrangement uses TRBV7-3 and TRBJ1-2, with TRBD1 matching over 10 bases. The V and J ends lost 5 bases and 7 bases, in that order; junction bases with no gene match: 13. The CDR3 contains 16 residues. The germline CDR1 and CDR2 sequences are SGHTA and FQGTGA. CDR3 loop: CASSPRQGAASPGYTF. The CDR3 coding sequence is TGTGCCAGCAGCCCACGACAGGGGGCCGCCTCGCCTGGCTACACCTTC.

This clonotype showed up many times. The chain combines TRBV7-2 with TRBJ2-1; maybe TRBD2 (6 bases). Germline CDR1 and CDR2: SGHTA and FQGNSA. The CDR3 sequence is 15 residues long. V was trimmed by 0 bases and J by 4 bases, leaving 10 bases between them. As DNA, the CDR3 is TGTGCCAGCAGCTTAGCGTGGGGGGTATACAATGAGCAGTTCTTC. It specifies CASSLAWGVYNEQFF.

The chain recombines TRBV6-2 or TRBV6-3 with TRBJ2-7; D unclear. The germline CDR1 and CDR2 sequences are MNHEY and SVGEGT. V was pared by 6 bases and J by 2 bases, with 11 bases between. This CDR3 contains 13 residues. DNA of the CDR3: TGTGCCAGCAGAAACGGTTTACCCTACGAGCAGTACTTC. This gives the protein CASRNGLPYEQYF.

This clonotype was seen repeatedly, ten times or more. J is TRBJ2-7 and V is TRBV7-9, with D maybe TRBD2 (5 bases). In germline, CDR1 is SEHNR, CDR2 FQNEAQ (reference sequence). This CDR3 contains 12 residues. The V and J ends lost 4 bases and 3 bases respectively, with 7 bases between them. CDR3 coding DNA: TGTGCCAGCAGCTCCGACTACTACGAGCAGTACTTC. Translated: CASSSDYYEQYF. The full variable domain, with the rest looked up from reference TRBV7-9 and TRBJ2-7, is DTGVSQNPRHKITKRGQNVTFRCDPISEHNRLYWYRQTLGQGPEFLTYFQNEAQLEKSRLLSDRFSAERPKGSFSTLEIQRTEQGDSAMYLCASSSDYYEQYFGPGTRLTVT.

The chain combines TRBV7-4 with TRBJ2-1; no clear D gene. The CDR3 totals 15 residues. CDR1 SGHVT and CDR2 SQSDAQ come from the germline V gene. Deletions cut 5 bases from V and 6 bases from J, with 17 bases between. The chain's CDR3 is CASSASGGDFNEQFF. In nucleotides, the CDR3 is TGTGCCAGCAGCGCCTCGGGTGGGGATTTCAATGAGCAGTTCTTC.

This clonotype was observed many times. V is TRBV5-5 and J is TRBJ1-2; possible D gene TRBD1, 5 bases. Trimming shortened V by 0 bases and J by 3 bases, and 15 bases separated the two germline ends. Germline V lookup: CDR1 SGHKS, CDR2 YYEKEE (reference sequence). The length of the CDR3 is 16 residues. The CDR3 sequence is CASSLGGTAWYYGYTF. In DNA, the CDR3 is TGTGCCAGCAGCTTGGGAGGGACGGCCTGGTACTATGGCTACACCTTC.

This clonotype was found many times. The junction shows a germline mismatch at one end, possibly a read error. In nucleotides, the CDR3 is TGTGCCAGCAGTTTCGGACCGGTTAAAGGGTATTATTTC. It translates to CASSFGPVKGYYF. This chain uses TRBV27 with TRBJ2-1, with D unresolved. This CDR3 is built from 13 residues. CDR1 is MNHEY, CDR2 SMNVEV, per germline (reference sequence).

This clonotype was seen a few times. The rearrangement links TRBV29-1 to TRBJ1-1; 7 bases agree with TRBD1. CDR1 is SQVTM and CDR2 is ANQGSEA in the germline V gene. The CDR3 contains 13 residues. J was trimmed by 0 bases and V by 7 bases; bases with no gene match: 5. CDR3 loop: CSAYRGLNTEAFF. As DNA, the CDR3 is TGCAGCGCCTACAGGGGATTGAACACTGAAGCTTTCTTT.

This clonotype was seen at least ten times. The J gene is TRBJ2-2, the V gene TRBV9; 8 nucleotides agree with TRBD2. CDR3 length: 16 residues. The germline gives CDR1 SGDLS, CDR2 YYNGEE. The ends lost 4 bases at V and 2 bases at J; junction bases unmatched: 7. CDR3 in DNA: TGTGCCAGCAGCCCCAGAGCGGGAGAAAACACCGGGGAGCTGTTTTTT. It encodes CASSPRAGENTGELFF.

The rearrangement links TRBV9 to TRBJ2-3; D call uncertain. V was clipped by 3 bases and J by 9 bases, with 8 bases between them. Germline V gene data show CDR1 as SGDLS and CDR2 as YYNGEE. The CDR3 sequence is 11 residues long. This CDR3 is CASSDSLTQYF. The DNA for the CDR3 is TGTGCCAGCAGCGATTCATTGACGCAGTATTTT.

The V and J genes are TRBV5-1 and TRBJ2-3; TRBD2 matches at 7 bases. The germline CDR1 and CDR2 sequences are SGHRS and YFSETQ. This CDR3 is 16 amino acids long. J was trimmed by 4 bases and V by 0 bases; bases with no gene match: 8. The CDR3 nucleotides read TGCGCCAGCAGCTTGGAGGGAGGGCCAGGCGCAGATACGCAGTATTTT. It specifies CASSLEGGPGADTQYF.

This clonotype has a count of ten or more. The V and J genes are TRBV18 and TRBJ1-5; D is ambiguous. Germline V gene lookup returns CDR1 KGHSH and CDR2 LQKENI. Trimming removed 2 bases at V and 6 bases at J, with 8 bases between. This CDR3 spans 13 amino acids. CDR3 region: CASSPGMGQPQHF. The DNA for the CDR3 is TGTGCCAGCTCACCAGGGATGGGTCAGCCCCAGCATTTT.